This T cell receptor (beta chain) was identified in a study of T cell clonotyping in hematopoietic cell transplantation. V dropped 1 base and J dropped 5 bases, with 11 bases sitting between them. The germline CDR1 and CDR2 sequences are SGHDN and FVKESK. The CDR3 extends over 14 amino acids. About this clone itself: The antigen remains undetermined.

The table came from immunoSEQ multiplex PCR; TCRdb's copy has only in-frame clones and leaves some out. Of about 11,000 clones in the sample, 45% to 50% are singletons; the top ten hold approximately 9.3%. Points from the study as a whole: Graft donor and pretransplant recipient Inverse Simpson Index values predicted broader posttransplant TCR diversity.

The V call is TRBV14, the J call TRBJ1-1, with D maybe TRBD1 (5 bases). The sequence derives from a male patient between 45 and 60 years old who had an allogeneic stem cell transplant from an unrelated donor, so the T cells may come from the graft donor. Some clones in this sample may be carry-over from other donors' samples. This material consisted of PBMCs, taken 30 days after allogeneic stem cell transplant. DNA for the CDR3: TGTGCCAGCAGCCAAGCATTCGGGGGTACTGAAGCTTTCTTT. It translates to CASSQAFGGTEAFF.